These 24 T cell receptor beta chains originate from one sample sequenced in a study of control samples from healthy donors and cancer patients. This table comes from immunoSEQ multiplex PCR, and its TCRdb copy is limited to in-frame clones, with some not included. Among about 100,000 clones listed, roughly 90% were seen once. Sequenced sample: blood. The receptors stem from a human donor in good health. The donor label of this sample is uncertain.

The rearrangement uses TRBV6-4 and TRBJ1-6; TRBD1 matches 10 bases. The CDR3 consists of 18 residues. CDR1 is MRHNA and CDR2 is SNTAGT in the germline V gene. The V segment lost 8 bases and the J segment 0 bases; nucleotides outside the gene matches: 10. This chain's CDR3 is CASGRDRGLVSYNSPLHF. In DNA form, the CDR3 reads TGTGCCAGCGGCCGGGACAGGGGTTTGGTCTCCTATAATTCACCCCTCCACTTT.

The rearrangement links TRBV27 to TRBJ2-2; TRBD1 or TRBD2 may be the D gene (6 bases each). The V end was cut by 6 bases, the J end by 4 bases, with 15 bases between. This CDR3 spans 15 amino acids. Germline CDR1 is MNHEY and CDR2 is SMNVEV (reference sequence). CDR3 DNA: TGTGCCAGCAGACCCGGAGGGGGAGCCACCGGGGAGCTGTTTTTT. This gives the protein CASRPGGGATGELFF.

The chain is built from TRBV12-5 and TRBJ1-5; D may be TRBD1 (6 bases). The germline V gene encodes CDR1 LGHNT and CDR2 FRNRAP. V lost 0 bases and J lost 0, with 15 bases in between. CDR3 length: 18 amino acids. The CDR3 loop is CASGLVRGTGFSNQPQHF. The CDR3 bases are TGTGCTAGTGGTTTGGTACGGGGTACAGGGTTTAGCAATCAGCCCCAGCATTTT.

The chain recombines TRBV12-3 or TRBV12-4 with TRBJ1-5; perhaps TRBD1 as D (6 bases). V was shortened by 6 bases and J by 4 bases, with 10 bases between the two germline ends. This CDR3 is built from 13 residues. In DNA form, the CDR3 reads TGTGCCAGCAGAGATACAGGGAATCAGCCCCAGCATTTT. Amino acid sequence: CASRDTGNQPQHF.

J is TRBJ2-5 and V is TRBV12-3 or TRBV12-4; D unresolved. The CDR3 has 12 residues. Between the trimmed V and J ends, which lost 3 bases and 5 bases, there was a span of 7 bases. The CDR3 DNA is TGTGCCAGCAGTTTTGTCTTTGAGACCCAGTACTTC. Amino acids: CASSFVFETQYF.

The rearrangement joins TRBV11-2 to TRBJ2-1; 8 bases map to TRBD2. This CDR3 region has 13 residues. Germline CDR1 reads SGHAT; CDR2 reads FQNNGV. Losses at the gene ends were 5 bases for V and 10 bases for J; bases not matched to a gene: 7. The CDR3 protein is CASSPGLAREQFF. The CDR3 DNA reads TGTGCCAGCAGCCCAGGACTAGCTCGAGAGCAGTTCTTC.

The DNA of the CDR3 is TGTGCCAGCTCACCAAAAGGGGCGGGGGGCTCCTACGAGCAGTACTTC. Translating gives CASSPKGAGGSYEQYF. The chain is built from TRBV18 and TRBJ2-7, with 8 positions matching TRBD2. Looked up from germline, CDR1 is KGHSH and CDR2 is LQKENI. The CDR3 has 16 residues. The V segment lost 2 bases and the J segment 0 bases; nucleotides outside the gene matches: 6. The full variable domain, completed using reference TRBV18 and TRBJ2-7, is NAGVMQNPRHLVRRRGQEARLRCSPMKGHSHVYWYRQLPEEGLKFMVYLQKENIIDESGMPKERFSAEFPKEGPSILRIQQVVRGDSAAYFCASSPKGAGGSYEQYFGPGTRLTVT.

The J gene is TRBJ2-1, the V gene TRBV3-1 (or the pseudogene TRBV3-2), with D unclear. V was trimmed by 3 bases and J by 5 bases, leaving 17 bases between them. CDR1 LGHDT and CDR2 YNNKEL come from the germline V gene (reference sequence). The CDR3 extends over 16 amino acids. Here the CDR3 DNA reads TGTGCCAGCAGCCATAGCAGAGACTGGATTAACAATGAGCAGTTCTTC. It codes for CASSHSRDWINNEQFF.

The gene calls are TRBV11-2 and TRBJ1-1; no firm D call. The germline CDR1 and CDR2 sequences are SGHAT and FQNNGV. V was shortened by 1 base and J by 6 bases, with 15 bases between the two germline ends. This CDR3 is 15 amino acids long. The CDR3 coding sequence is TGTGCCAGCAGCTTAGTTCGGGTATTGGGAGCTGAAGCTTTCTTT. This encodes CASSLVRVLGAEAFF.

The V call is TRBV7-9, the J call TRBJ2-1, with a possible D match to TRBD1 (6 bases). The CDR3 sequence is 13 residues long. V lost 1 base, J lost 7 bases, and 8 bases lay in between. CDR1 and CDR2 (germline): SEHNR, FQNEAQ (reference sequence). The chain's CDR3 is CASSLDRANEQFF. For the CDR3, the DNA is TGTGCCAGCAGCTTAGACAGGGCGAATGAGCAGTTCTTC.

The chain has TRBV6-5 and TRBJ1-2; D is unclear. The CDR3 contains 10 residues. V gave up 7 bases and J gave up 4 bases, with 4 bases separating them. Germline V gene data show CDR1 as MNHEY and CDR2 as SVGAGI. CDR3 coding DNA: TGTGCCAGCACCGGCTATGGCTACACCTTC. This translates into CASTGYGYTF.

CDR3 protein: CASSPLRPNQGSEAFF. The CDR3 nucleotides are TGTGCCAGCTCACCACTCCGGCCTAACCAGGGGTCTGAAGCTTTCTTT. The V gene is TRBV18, the J gene TRBJ1-1, with a weak D call TRBD1 (6 bases). This CDR3 has 16 residues. The V end was cut by 1 base, the J end by 6 bases, with 18 bases between. Germline values: CDR1 KGHSH, CDR2 LQKENI.

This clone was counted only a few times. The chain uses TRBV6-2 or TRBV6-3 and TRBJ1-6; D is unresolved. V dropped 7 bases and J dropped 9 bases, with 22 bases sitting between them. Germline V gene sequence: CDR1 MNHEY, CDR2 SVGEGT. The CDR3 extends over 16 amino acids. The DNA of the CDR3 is TGTGCCAGCACCCCGGCGGGGAACCCCCCTATTTCACCCCTCCACTTT. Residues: CASTPAGNPPISPLHF.

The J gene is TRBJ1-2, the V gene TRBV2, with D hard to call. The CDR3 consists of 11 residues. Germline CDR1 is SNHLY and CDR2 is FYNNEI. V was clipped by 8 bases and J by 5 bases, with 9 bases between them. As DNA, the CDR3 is TGTGCCAGCCGGTACGGGTATGGCTACACCTTC. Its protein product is CASRYGYGYTF.

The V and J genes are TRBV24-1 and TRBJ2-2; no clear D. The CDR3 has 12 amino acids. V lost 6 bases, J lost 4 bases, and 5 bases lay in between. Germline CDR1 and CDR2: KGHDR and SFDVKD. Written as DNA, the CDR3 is TGTGCCACCAGTCGATCCACCGGGGAGCTGTTTTTT. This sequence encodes CATSRSTGELFF.

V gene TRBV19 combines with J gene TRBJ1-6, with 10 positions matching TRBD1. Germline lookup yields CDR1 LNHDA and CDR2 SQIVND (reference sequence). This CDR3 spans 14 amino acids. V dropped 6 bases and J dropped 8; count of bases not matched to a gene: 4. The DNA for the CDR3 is TGTGCCAGTAGAGGTGGGACAGGGGATTCACCCCTCCACTTT. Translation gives CASRGGTGDSPLHF.

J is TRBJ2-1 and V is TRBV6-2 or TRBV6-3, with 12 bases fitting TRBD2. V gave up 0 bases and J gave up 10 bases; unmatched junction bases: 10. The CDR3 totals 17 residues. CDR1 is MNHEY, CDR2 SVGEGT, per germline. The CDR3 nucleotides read TGTGCCAGCAGTTACTCGGGTCCTAGCGGGGGGGCACTCGAGCAGTTCTTC. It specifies CASSYSGPSGGALEQFF.

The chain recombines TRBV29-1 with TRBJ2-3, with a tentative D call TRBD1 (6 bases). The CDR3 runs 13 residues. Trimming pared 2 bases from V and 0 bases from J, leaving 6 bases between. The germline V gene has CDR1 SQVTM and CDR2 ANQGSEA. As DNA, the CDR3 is TGCAGCGTTGAAACAGGGAGCACAGATACGCAGTATTTT. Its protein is CSVETGSTDTQYF.

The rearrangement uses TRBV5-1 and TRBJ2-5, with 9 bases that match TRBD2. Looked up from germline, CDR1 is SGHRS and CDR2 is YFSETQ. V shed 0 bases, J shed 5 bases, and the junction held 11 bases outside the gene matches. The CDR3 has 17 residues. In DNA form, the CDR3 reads TGCGCCAGCAGCTTGGCTGCTAGCGGGACCTTCGTTGAGACCCAGTACTTC. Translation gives CASSLAASGTFVETQYF.

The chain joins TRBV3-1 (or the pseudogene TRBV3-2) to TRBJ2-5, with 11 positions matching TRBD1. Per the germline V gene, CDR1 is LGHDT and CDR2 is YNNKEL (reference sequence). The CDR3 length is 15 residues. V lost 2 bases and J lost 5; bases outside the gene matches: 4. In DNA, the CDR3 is TGTGCCAGCAGCCAAAGGACAGGGGGCCGCGAGACCCAGTACTTC. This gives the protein CASSQRTGGRETQYF.

CDR3 sequence reads: CASSIGYGYTF. DNA of the CDR3: TGTGCCAGTAGTATCGGCTATGGCTACACCTTC. The J gene is TRBJ1-2, the V gene TRBV19; the D is unclear. The germline V gene has CDR1 LNHDA and CDR2 SQIVND (reference sequence). V lost 3 bases and J 4 bases, leaving 3 bases between the germline ends. This CDR3 spans 11 amino acids.

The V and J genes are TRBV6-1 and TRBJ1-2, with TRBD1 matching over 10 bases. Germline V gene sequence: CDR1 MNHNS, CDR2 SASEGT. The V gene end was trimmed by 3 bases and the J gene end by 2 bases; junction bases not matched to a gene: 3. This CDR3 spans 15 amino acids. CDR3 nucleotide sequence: TGTGCCAGCAGTGAGACAGGGGGCGGGAACTATGGCTACACCTTC. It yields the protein CASSETGGGNYGYTF.

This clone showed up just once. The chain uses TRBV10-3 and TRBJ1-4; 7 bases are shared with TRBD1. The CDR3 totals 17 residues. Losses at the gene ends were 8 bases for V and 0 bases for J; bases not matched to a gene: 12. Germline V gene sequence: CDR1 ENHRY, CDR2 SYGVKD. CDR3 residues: CAISPGQRLATNEKLFF. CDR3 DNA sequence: TGTGCCATCTCTCCGGGACAGCGCCTTGCAACTAATGAAAAACTGTTTTTT.

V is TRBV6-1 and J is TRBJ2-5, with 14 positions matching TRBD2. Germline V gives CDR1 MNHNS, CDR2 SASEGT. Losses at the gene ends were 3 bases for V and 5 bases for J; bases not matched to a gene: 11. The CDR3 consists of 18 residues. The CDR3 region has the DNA TGTGCCAGCAGTGACCCCGGACTAGCGGGGGGTCTCTCGGAGACCCAGTACTTC. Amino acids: CASSDPGLAGGLSETQYF.